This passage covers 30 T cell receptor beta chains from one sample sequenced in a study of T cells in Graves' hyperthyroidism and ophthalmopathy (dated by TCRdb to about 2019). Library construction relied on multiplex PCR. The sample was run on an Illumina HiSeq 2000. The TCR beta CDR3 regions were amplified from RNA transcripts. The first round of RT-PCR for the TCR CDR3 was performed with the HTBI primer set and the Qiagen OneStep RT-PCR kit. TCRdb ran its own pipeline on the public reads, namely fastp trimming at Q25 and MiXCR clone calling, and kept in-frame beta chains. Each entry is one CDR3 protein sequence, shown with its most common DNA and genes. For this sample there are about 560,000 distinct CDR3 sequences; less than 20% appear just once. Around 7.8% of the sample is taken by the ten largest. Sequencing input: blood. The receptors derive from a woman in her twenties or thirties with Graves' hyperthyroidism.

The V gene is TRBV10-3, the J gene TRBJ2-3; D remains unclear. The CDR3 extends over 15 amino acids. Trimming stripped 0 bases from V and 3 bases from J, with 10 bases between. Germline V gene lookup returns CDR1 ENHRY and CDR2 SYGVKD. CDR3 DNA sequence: TGTGCCATCAGTGAGTCGCCAGTTCTGACAGATACGCAGTATTTT. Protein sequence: CAISESPVLTDTQYF.

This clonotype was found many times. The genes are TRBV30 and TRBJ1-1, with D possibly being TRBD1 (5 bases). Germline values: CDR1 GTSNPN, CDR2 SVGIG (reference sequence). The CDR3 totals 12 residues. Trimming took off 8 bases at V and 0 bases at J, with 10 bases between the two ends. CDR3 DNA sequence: TGTGCCCGTGACAGATTGAACACTGAAGCTTTCTTT. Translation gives CARDRLNTEAFF.

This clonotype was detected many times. The CDR3 region has the DNA TGTGCCAGCACTGGGGGACTAGCGGGATCCTACAATGAGCAGTTCTTC. Amino acid sequence: CASTGGLAGSYNEQFF. The V gene is TRBV2, the J gene TRBJ2-1, with 13 bases matching TRBD2. The CDR3 is 16 residues long. V was pared by 7 bases and J by 1 base, with 4 bases of the junction left unmatched. Looked up from germline, CDR1 is SNHLY and CDR2 is FYNNEI.

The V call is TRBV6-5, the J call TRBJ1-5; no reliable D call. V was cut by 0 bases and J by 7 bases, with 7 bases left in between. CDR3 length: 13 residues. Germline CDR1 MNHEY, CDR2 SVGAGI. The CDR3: CASSYSLSQPQHF. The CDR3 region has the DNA TGTGCCAGCAGTTACTCGTTATCCCAGCCCCAGCATTTT.

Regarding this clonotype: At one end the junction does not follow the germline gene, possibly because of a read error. DNA of the CDR3: TGTGCCAGCAGTTTAGGGACAGGGAATGGCTACACCTTC. Protein product: CASSLGTGNGYTF. The rearrangement uses TRBV7-9 and TRBJ1-2; 9 positions agree with TRBD1. In germline, CDR1 is SEHNR, CDR2 FQNEAQ (reference sequence). The CDR3 is 13 residues long.

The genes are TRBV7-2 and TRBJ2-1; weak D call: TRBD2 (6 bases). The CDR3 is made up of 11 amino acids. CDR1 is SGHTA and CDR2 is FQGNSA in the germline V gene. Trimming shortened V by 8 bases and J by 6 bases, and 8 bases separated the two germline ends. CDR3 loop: CASAGGNEQFF. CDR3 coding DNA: TGTGCCAGCGCCGGGGGCAATGAGCAGTTCTTC.

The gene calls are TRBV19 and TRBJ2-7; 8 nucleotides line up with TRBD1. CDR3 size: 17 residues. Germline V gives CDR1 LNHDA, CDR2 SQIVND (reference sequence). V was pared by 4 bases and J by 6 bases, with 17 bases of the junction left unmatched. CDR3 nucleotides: TGTGCCAGTAGTAACACCGGGACAGGCGGCCGCGACCGCGAGCAGTACTTC. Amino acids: CASSNTGTGGRDREQYF.

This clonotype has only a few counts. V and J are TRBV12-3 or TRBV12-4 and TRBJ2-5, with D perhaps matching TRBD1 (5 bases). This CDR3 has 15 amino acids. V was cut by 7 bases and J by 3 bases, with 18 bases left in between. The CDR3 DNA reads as TGTGCCAGCAACATACTGGCAGGGCCAAAAGAGACCCAGTACTTC. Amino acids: CASNILAGPKETQYF.

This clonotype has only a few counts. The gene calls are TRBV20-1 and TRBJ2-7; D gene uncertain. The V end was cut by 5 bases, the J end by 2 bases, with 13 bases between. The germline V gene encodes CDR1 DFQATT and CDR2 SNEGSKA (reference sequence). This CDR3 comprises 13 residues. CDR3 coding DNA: TGCAGTGCTCAGCTTGAGGATCCCTACGAGCAGTACTTC. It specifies CSAQLEDPYEQYF.

CDR3 protein: CASSSGEGPNTGELFF. The DNA of the CDR3 is TGTGCCAGCAGTTCAGGGGAGGGACCGAACACCGGGGAGCTGTTTTTT. The chain couples TRBV28 to TRBJ2-2; perhaps TRBD2 as D (7 bases). V shed 4 bases and J shed 0 bases, with 12 bases lying between them. Germline V gene lookup returns CDR1 MDHEN and CDR2 SYDVKM. This CDR3 spans 16 amino acids.

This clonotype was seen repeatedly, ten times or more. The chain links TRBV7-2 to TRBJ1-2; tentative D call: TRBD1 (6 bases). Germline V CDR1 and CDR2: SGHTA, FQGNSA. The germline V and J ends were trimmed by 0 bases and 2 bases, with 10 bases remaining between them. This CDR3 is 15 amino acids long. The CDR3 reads CASSLAAGQNYGYTF. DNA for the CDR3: TGTGCCAGCAGCTTAGCGGCAGGACAGAACTATGGCTACACCTTC. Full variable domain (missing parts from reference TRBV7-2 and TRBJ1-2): GAGVSQSPSNKVTEKGKDVELRCDPISGHTALYWYRQSLGQGLEFLIYFQGNSAPDKSGLPSDRFSAERTGGSVSTLTIQRTQQEDSAVYLCASSLAAGQNYGYTFGSGTRLTVV.

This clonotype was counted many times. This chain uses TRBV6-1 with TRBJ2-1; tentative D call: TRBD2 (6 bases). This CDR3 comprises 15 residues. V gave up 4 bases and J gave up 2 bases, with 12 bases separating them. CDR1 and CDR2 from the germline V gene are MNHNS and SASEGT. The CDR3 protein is CASSGLVNAYNEQFF. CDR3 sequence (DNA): TGTGCCAGCAGTGGACTAGTTAATGCCTACAATGAGCAGTTCTTC.

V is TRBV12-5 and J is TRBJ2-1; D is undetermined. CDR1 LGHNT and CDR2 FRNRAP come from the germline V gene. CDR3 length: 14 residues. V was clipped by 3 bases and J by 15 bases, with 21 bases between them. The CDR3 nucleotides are TGTGCTAGTGGTTTTATCTCGGCTGGTACGGGTCTGTTCTTC. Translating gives CASGFISAGTGLFF.

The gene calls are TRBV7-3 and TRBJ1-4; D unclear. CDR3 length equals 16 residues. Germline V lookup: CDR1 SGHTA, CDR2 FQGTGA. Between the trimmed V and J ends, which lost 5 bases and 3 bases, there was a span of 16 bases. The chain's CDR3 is CASSPLKKTANEKLFF. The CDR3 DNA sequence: TGTGCCAGCAGCCCACTTAAAAAGACGGCTAATGAAAAACTGTTTTTT.

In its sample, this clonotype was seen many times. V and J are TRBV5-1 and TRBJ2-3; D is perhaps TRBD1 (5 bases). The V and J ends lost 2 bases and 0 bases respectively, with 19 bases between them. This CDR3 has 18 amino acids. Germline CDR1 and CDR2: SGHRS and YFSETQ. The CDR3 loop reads CASSFNTPGPASTDTQYF. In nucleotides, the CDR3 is TGCGCCAGCAGCTTCAACACCCCAGGGCCTGCTAGCACAGATACGCAGTATTTT.

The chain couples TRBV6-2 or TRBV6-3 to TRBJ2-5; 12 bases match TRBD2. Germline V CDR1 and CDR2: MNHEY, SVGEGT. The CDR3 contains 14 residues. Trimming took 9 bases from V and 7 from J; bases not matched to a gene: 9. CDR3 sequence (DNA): TGTGCCAGAATTTCTAGCGGGAGGGTGGCGACCCAGTACTTC. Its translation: CARISSGRVATQYF.

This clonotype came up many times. The CDR3 loop is CASSYTEGLAGVSEQFF. CDR3 in DNA: TGTGCCAGCAGTTACACGGAGGGACTAGCGGGAGTTAGTGAGCAGTTCTTC. This chain uses TRBV6-5 with TRBJ2-1; TRBD2 matches 14 bases. The CDR3 runs to 17 residues. Germline CDR1 and CDR2: MNHEY and SVGAGI. J gave up 9 bases and V 2 bases, and 9 bases lay outside the gene matches.

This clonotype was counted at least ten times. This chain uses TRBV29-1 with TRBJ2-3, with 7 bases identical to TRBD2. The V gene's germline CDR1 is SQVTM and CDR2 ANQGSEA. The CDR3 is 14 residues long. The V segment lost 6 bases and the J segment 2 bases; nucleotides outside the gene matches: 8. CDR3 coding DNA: TGCAGCGTGCAAGGGCGGGAGCCCACAGATACGCAGTATTTT. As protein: CSVQGREPTDTQYF.

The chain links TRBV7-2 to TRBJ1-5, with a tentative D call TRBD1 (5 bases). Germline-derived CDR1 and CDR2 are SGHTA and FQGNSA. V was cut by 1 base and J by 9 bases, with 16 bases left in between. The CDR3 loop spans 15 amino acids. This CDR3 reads CASSLGGEAARPQHF. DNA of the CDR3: TGTGCCAGCAGCTTAGGAGGGGAGGCGGCACGGCCCCAGCATTTT.

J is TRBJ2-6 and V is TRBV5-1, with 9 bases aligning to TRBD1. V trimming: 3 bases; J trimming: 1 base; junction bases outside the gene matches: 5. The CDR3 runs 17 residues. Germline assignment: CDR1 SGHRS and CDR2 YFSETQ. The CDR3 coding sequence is TGCGCCAGCAGCTGGGGACAGGGCCCATCTGGGGCCAACGTCCTGACTTTC. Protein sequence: CASSWGQGPSGANVLTF.

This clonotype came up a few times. CDR3 sequence reads: CSALRGIQETQYF. In DNA, the CDR3 is TGCAGTGCCCTCAGGGGTATCCAAGAGACCCAGTACTTC. The V call is TRBV20-1, the J call TRBJ2-5, with D maybe TRBD1 (6 bases). The V and J ends lost 6 bases and 1 base respectively, with 12 bases between them. Germline lookup yields CDR1 DFQATT and CDR2 SNEGSKA (reference sequence). This CDR3 spans 13 amino acids.

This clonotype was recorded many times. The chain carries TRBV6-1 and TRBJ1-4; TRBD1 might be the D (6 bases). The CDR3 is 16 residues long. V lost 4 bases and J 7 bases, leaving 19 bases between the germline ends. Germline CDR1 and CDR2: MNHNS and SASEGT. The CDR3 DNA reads TGTGCCAGCAGTGGGGGGGCGACAGGCTTGCGTGAAAAACTGTTTTTT. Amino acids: CASSGGATGLREKLFF.

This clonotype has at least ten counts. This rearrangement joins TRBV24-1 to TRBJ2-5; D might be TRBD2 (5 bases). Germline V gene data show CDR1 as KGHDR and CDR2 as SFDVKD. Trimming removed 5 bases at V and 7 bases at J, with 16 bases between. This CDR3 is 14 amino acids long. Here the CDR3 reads CATSAVNGRGTQYF. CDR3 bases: TGTGCCACCAGTGCCGTCAACGGACGGGGGACCCAGTACTTC.

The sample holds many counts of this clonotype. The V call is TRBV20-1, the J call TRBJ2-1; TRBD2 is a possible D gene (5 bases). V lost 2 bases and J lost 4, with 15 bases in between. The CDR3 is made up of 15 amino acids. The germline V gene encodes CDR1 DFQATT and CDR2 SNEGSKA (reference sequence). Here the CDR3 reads CSARRPGFGYNEQFF. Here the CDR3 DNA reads TGCAGTGCTAGAAGGCCGGGATTCGGTTACAATGAGCAGTTCTTC.

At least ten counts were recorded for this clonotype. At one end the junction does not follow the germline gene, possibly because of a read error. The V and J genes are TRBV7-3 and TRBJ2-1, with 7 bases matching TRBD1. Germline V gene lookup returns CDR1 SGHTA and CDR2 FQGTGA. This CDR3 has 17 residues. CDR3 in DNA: TGTGCCAGCAGCCTAACCCCGGCAGGGGGCTCCTACAATGAGCAGTTCTTC. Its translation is CASSLTPAGGSYNEQFF.

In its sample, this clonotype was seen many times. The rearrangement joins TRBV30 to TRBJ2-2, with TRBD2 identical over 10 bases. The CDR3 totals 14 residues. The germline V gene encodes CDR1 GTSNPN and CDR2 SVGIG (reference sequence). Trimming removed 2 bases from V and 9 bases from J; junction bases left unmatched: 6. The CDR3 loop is CAWSPGLAIRELFF. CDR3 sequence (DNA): TGTGCCTGGAGTCCGGGACTAGCGATTAGGGAGCTGTTTTTT.

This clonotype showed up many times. In DNA form, the CDR3 reads TGTGCCAGCAGCACGACCGGGAACACCGGGGAGCTGTTTTTT. Protein: CASSTTGNTGELFF. The chain is built from TRBV7-2 and TRBJ2-2; D is unresolved. V lost 5 bases and J lost 1, with 8 bases in between. The germline CDR1 and CDR2 sequences are SGHTA and FQGNSA. The CDR3 sequence is 14 residues long.

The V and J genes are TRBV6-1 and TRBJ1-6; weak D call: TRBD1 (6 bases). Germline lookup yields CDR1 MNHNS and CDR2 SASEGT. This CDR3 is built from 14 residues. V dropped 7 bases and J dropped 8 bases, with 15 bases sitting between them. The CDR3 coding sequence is TGTGCCAGCACCAAAAGACAGGCCCATTCACCCCTCCACTTT. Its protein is CASTKRQAHSPLHF.

CDR3 protein: CASSFRGPKTDTQYF. In nucleotides, the CDR3 is TGTGCCAGCAGTTTTAGGGGGCCGAAGACAGATACGCAGTATTTT. V gene TRBV28 combines with J gene TRBJ2-3, with TRBD1 matching over 7 bases. J lost 3 bases, V lost 3 bases, and 6 bases had no gene match. This CDR3 spans 15 amino acids. CDR1 and CDR2 from the germline V gene are MDHEN and SYDVKM.

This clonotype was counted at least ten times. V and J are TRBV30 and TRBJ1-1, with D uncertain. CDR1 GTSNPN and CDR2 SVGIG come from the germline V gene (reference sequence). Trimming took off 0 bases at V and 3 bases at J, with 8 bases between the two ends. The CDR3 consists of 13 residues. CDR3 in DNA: TGTGCCTGGAGTGTCGTTGCCGACACTGAAGCTTTCTTT. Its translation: CAWSVVADTEAFF. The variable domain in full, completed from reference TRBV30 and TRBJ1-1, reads SQTIHQWPATLVQPVGSPLSLECTVEGTSNPNLYWYRQAAGRGLQLLFYSVGIGQISSEVPQNLSASRPQDRQFILSSKKLLLSDSGFYLCAWSVVADTEAFFGQGTRLTVV.